This T cell receptor (beta chain) was found in a study of cytomegalovirus exposure and HLA in healthy donors. Study-wide results and limits: Per a prior analysis, the majority of TCR beta V segments were productive roughly 87% or roughly 30% of the time.

PCR was performed using 60 Vbeta and 13 Jbeta primers. This table comes from immunoSEQ multiplex PCR, and its TCRdb copy is limited to in-frame clones, with some not included. The sample records 150,000 to 200,000 clones, 70% to 85% being singletons. Nominally healthy donors were sampled, though unrecorded immune exposures were likely. With regard to this clone: Its antigen is still unknown.

Specimen: PBMCs. The source is a man aged 50 to 60 in good health and CMV-seropositive.

DNA of the CDR3: TGCGCCAGCAGCGTACAGGGACGGGACACCGGGGAGCTGTTTTTT. It translates to CASSVQGRDTGELFF. This chain links TRBV5-1 with TRBJ2-2; D might be TRBD1 (6 bases). The CDR3 contains 15 residues. Germline V gene data show CDR1 as SGHRS and CDR2 as YFSETQ. Trimming shortened V by 4 bases and J by 3 bases, and 13 bases separated the two germline ends.